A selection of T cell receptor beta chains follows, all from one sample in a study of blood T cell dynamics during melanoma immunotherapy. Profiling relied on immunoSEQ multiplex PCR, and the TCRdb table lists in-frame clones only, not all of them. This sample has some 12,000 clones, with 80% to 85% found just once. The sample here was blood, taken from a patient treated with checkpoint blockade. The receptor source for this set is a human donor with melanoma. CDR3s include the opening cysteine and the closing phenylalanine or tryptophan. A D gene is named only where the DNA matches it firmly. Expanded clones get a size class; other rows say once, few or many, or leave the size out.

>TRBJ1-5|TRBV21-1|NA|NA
TGTGCCAGCAGCAAAGCGCTGGGTTCAGGAAATAGCAATCAGCCCCAGCATTTT
CASSKALGSGNSNQPQHF
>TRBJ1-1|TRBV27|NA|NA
TGTGCCAGCAGACCTGCGACGGGGATGAACACTGAAGCTTTCTTT
CASRPATGMNTEAFF
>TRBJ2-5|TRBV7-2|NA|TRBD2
TGTGCCAGCAGCTTAACTAGCGGGGTCCAAGAGACCCAGTACTTC
CASSLTSGVQETQYF
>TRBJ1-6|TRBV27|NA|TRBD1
TGTGCCAGCAGGGGGACAGTCTATAATTCACCCCTCCACTTT
CASRGTVYNSPLHF
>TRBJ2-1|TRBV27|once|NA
TGTGCCAGCAGTTGGCGACTAGTTTCCTACAATGAGCAGTTCTTC
CASSWRLVSYNEQFF
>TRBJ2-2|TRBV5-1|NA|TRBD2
TGCGCCAGCAGCTTGGCCGTTAGCGGGGGGCTACTCCCGGAGCTGTTTTTT
CASSLAVSGGLLPELFF
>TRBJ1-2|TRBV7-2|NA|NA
TGTGCCAGCAGCTTGGGTCCGGGACGCAGGATGGATAACTATGGCTACACCTTC
CASSLGPGRRMDNYGYTF
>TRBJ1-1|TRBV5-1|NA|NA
TGCGCCAGCAGCTTGGGTCCCGGGACAACGAACACTGAAGCTTTCTTT
CASSLGPGTTNTEAFF
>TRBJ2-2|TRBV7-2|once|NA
TGTGCCAGCAGCTTAGGTTTGGGCACTACCGGGGAGCTGTTTTTT
CASSLGLGTTGELFF
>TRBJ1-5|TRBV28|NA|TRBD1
TGTGCCAGCAGTACCGCGACAGGGGGCGGAGGGTATAGCAATCAGCCCCAGCATTTT
CASSTATGGGGYSNQPQHF
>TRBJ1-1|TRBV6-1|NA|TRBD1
TGTGCCAGCAGTGGTGACAGGGACACTGAAGCTTTCTTT
CASSGDRDTEAFF
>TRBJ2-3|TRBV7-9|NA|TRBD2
TGTGCCAGCAGCTGGGAGCGGGGGGACACAGATACGCAGTATTTT
CASSWERGDTDTQYF
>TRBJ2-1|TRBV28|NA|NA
TGTGCCAGCAGTCCCTTTGAGGGGTACAATGAGCAGTTCTTC
CASSPFEGYNEQFF
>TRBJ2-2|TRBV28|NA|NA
TGTGCCACCACAGGGTATAGCACCGGGGAGCTGTTTTTT
CATTGYSTGELFF
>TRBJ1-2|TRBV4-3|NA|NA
TGCGCCAGCAGCCAAGAGGACCTGACGCGGGGCTACACCTTC
CASSQEDLTRGYTF
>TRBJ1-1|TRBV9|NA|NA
TGTGCCAGCAGCTTTGATACGAACACTGAAGCTTTCTTT
CASSFDTNTEAFF
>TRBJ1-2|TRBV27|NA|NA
TGTGCCAGCAGTTTCGCCGGGGGATCAGGGGGCTACACCTTC
CASSFAGGSGGYTF
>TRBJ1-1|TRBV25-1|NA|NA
TGTGCCAGCAGTGAGGGACGGATGAACACTGAAGCTTTCTTT
CASSEGRMNTEAFF
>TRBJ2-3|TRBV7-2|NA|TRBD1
TGTGCCAGCAGGACAGGGAGTTCCACAGATACGCAGTATTTT
CASRTGSSTDTQYF
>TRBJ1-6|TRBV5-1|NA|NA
TGCGCCAGCAGCCGGGCGGGATCACCCCTCCACTTT
CASSRAGSPLHF
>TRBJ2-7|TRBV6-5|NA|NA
TGTGCCAGCAGTTTACGGAGGGACTCCTACGAGCAGTACTTC
CASSLRRDSYEQYF
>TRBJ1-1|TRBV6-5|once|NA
TGTGCCAGCAGTTACTCAAGCAGTATCGGTTGGACTTTCTTT
CASSYSSSIGWTFF
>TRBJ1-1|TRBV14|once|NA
TGTGCCAGCAGCCTGGCGGGGATGAACACTGAAGCTTTCTTT
CASSLAGMNTEAFF
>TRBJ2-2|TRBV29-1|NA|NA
TGCAGCGCGAGGCCAACGCGAGACACCGGGGAGCTGTTTTTT
CSARPTRDTGELFF
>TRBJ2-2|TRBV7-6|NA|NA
TGTGCCAGCAGTATAGGGGCCGGGGAGCTGTTTTTT
CASSIGAGELFF
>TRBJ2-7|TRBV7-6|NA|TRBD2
TGTGCCAGCAGCTTAGGCGGGGGGGCCTTCGGCGAGCAGTACTTC
CASSLGGGAFGEQYF
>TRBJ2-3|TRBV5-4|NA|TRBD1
TGTGCCAGCAGCTTAGGGACAGGAGAGAAAGATACGCAGTATTTT
CASSLGTGEKDTQYF
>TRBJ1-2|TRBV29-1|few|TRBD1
TGCAGCGTGGGGACAGACGATGGCTACACCTTC
CSVGTDDGYTF
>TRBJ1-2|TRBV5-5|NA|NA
TGTGCCAGCAGCTATTTTCCAGGGCGAGGCTACACCTTC
CASSYFPGRGYTF
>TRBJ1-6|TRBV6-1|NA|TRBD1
TGTGCCAGCAGTGAAGGGACAGGGGGGAATTCACCCCTCCACTTT
CASSEGTGGNSPLHF
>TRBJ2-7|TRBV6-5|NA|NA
TGTGCCAGCAGTCAGACAGGCCGTAGCTCCTACGAGCAGTACTTC
CASSQTGRSSYEQYF
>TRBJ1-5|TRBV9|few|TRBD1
TGTGCCAGCAGCGGAGAGGTGGGACAGCCAGAGCCCCAGCATTTT
CASSGEVGQPEPQHF
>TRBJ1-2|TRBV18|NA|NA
TGTGCCAGCTCACCACTTGGTGGCGATGGCTACACCTTC
CASSPLGGDGYTF
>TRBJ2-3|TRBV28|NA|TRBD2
TGTGCCAGCAGTTTAGAGCGGGGGGGCACAGATACGCAGTATTTT
CASSLERGGTDTQYF
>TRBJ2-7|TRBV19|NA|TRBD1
TGTGCCAGTAGTACGACAGGGGGATGGGACGAGCAGTACTTC
CASSTTGGWDEQYF
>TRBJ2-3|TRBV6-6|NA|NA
TGTGCCAGCAGTCGTACGGGGAGAAACACAGATACGCAGTATTTT
CASSRTGRNTDTQYF
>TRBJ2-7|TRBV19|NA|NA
TGTGCCAGTAGTATCTCGGGCCCTTCCTACGAGCAGTACTTC
CASSISGPSYEQYF
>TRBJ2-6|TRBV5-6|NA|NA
TGTGCCGCCGGGTCTGGGGCCAACGTCCTGACTTTC
CAAGSGANVLTF
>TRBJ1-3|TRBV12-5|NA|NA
TGTGCTAGTGGTTTTATTACAGGGAGGGCGACTGGAAACACCATATATTTT
CASGFITGRATGNTIYF
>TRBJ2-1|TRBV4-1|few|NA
TGCGCCAGCAGCCGGAAGGACTCGAACTCCTACAATGAGCAGTTCTTC
CASSRKDSNSYNEQFF
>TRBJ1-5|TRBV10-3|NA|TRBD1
TGTGCCATCAGTGAGGACAGGGAGGGACAGCCCCAGCATTTT
CAISEDREGQPQHF
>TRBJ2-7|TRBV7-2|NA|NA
TGTGCCAGCAGGCCAGGTTCCAGGGGCCACGAGCAGTACTTC
CASRPGSRGHEQYF
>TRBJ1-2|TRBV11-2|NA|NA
TGTGCCAGCAGCCCTACAGGGACGATAGGAGGCTACACCTTC
CASSPTGTIGGYTF
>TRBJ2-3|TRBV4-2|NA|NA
TGTGCCAGCAGCCAAGATAGGGATAAGAGCACAGATACGCAGTATTTT
CASSQDRDKSTDTQYF
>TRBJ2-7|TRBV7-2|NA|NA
TGTGCCAGCAGCTTGGGGTTCAGGGCGTACGAGCAGTACTTC
CASSLGFRAYEQYF
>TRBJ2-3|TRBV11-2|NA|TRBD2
TGTGCCAGCAGCTTAGATGGCGGGGGGGGCACAGATACGCAGTATTTT
CASSLDGGGGTDTQYF
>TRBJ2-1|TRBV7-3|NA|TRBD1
TGTGCCAGCAGCTATTCACAGGGGGTGTCTTACAATGAGCAGTTCTTC
CASSYSQGVSYNEQFF
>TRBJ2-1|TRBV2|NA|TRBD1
TGTGCCAGCAGTCCACCCGGGACAGGGATCAATGAGCAGTTCTTC
CASSPPGTGINEQFF
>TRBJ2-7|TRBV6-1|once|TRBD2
TGTGCCAGCAGTGAGGGGGGGACTAGCGCCCTCTACGAGCAGTACTTC
CASSEGGTSALYEQYF
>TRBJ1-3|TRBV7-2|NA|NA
TGTGCCAGCAGCTTAGCCGGGGGTGGCGGAAACACCATATATTTT
CASSLAGGGGNTIYF
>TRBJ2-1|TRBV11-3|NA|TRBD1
TGTGCCAGCAGCTCCGGGACAGGGGGCGCCTACAATGAGCAGTTCTTC
CASSSGTGGAYNEQFF